A single sample gave rise to the 8 T cell receptor beta chains below, sequenced in a study of T cells in women clearing cervical HPV infection. The method was immunoSEQ multiplex PCR; TCRdb's version includes in-frame clones alone and lacks a portion of them. In all, the sample yields about 20,000 clones. Material: blood buffy coat. The receptors derive from a woman between 18 and 70 years old with a cervical HPV16 infection that either progressed to CIN3+ or cleared (not recorded which).

Regarding this clone: The sequence runs out 3 residues before the end of the CDR3; the remainder is reconstructed from the germline J gene. The V and J genes are TRBV7-9 and TRBJ2-7, with D unclear. The CDR3 contains 12 residues. Trimming removed 5 bases from V and 3 bases from J, with 8 bases in between. CDR1 is SEHNR and CDR2 is FQNEAQ in the germline V gene (reference sequence). CDR3 in amino acids: CASSVTDYEQYF. The covered CDR3 bases are TGTGCCAGCAGCGTAACAGACTACGAG.

Concerning this clone itself: The CDR3 goes on 3 residues after the read ends, and that part is filled in from the germline J gene. This rearrangement joins TRBV18 to TRBJ1-2, with 10 nucleotides matching TRBD1. CDR1 and CDR2 from the germline V gene are KGHSH and LQKENI. This CDR3 comprises 15 residues. The sequenced part of the CDR3 DNA is TGTGCCAGCTCAGTCACCGGGACAGGGGCGGGGGAC. Amino acids: CASSVTGTGAGD. From start to end, the CDR3 is CASSVTGTGAGDYTF.

This clone is labeled medium-sized based on frequency. The CDR3 extends 3 residues past the end of the read, so its final part is completed from the germline J gene. The rearrangement joins TRBV2 to TRBJ2-5; D is perhaps TRBD2 (7 bases). The V gene's germline CDR1 is SNHLY and CDR2 FYNNEI. The CDR3 length is 13 residues. The V end was cut by 6 bases, the J end by 7 bases, with 15 bases between. The CDR3 is CASSGGLAGTQYF. The CDR3 bases that were read are TGTGCCAGCAGCGGGGGGCTAGCTGGGACC. The full variable domain, with the rest looked up from reference TRBV2 and TRBJ2-5, is EPEVTQTPSHQVTQMGQEVILRCVPISNHLYFYWYRQILGQKVEFLVSFYNNEISEKSEIFDDQFSVERPDGSNFTLKIRSTKLEDSAMYFCASSGGLAGTQYFGPGTRLLVL.

As for this clone: The missing CDR3 end, 3 residues past where the read stops, is filled in from the germline J gene. The chain employs TRBV12-3 or TRBV12-4 and TRBJ2-1, with 9 bases matching TRBD2. The CDR3 runs 13 residues. V dropped 6 bases and J dropped 4; count of bases not matched to a gene: 1. The covered CDR3 bases are TGTGCCAGCAGAACTAGCGGGTACAATGAG. It codes for CASRTSGYNE. The CDR3 as a whole reads CASRTSGYNEQFF.

Concerning this clone: The read falls 3 residues short of the CDR3 end, and the missing part is taken from the germline J gene. The rearrangement uses TRBV7-9 and TRBJ1-1; 9 nucleotides match TRBD1. Germline V gene sequence: CDR1 SEHNR, CDR2 FQNEAQ (reference sequence). This CDR3 comprises 14 residues. The CDR3 protein is CASRTGTGTDTAFF. The CDR3 DNA, read in part, is TGTGCCAGCAGGACCGGGACAGGGACAGATACG.

A note on this clone: The CDR3 end is not reached by the read, which stops 3 residues before it; the germline J gene fills it in. The chain uses TRBV19 and TRBJ1-5, with unresolved D. This CDR3 has 17 residues. Deletions cut 3 bases from V and 4 bases from J, with 19 bases between. The germline V gene has CDR1 LNHDA and CDR2 SQIVND (reference sequence). Incomplete CDR3 DNA: TGTGCCAGTAGTATCCGGATTTTGCGGCCGGTAAATCAGCCC. Its translation: CASSIRILRPVNQP. The full CDR3 sequence reads CASSIRILRPVNQPQHF. Full variable domain (missing parts from reference TRBV19 and TRBJ1-5): DGGITQSPKYLFRKEGQNVTLSCEQNLNHDAMYWYRQDPGQGLRLIYYSQIVNDFQKGDIAEGYSVSREKKESFPLTVTSAQKNPTAFYLCASSIRILRPVNQPQHFGDGTRLSIL.

Concerning this clone: From the germline J gene comes the end of the CDR3, since the read stops 3 residues before it. J is TRBJ2-1 and V is TRBV29-1; 9 bases line up with TRBD2. Germline V gene data show CDR1 as SQVTM and CDR2 as ANQGSEA. With V trimmed by 7 bases and J by 5 bases, 9 bases remained unmatched. The CDR3 totals 14 residues. CDR3 region: CSASPQRGDNEQFF. Partial CDR3 DNA: TGCAGCGCTAGCCCCCAGCGGGGGGACAATGAG.

In regard to this clone: The CDR3 end is not reached by the read, which stops 3 residues before it; the germline J gene fills it in. The chain recombines TRBV19 with TRBJ2-2, with 13 bases fitting TRBD2. CDR3 length: 14 amino acids. Germline CDR1 is LNHDA and CDR2 is SQIVND (reference sequence). CDR3 amino acids: CASSQAGLAGVLFF. Incomplete CDR3 DNA: TGTGCCAGTAGCCAAGCAGGACTAGCGGGAGTG.